Listed here is a single TCR beta chain. The antigen remains unidentified. This entry is derived from a study of CD8+ T cells in alopecia areata. Study information: Twice a day, 5 to 10 mg of oral tofacitinib was administered to treated patients.

Study-level findings and limits: Unlike in mice, where it was clearer, TCR sharing across patients was less clear, possibly HLA-related. Many expanded lesional clones persisted during tofacitinib (in both scalp and blood). Researchers report lesional scalp, most notably alopecia totalis/universalis, outstripped normal scalp in clonality.

Extracted RNA was reverse transcribed, and the resulting cDNA served as sequencing template. The assay was immunoSEQ multiplex PCR, and TCRdb's table has in-frame clones only and misses some. Of a few hundred thousand clones listed, about two fifths are singletons. This CDR3 is built from 14 residues. Germline lookup yields CDR1 SGDLS and CDR2 YYNGEE. The V and J ends lost 0 bases and 0 bases respectively, with 6 bases between them. Treatment described: oral pan-JAK inhibitor, 5-10 mg twice daily. This receptor was obtained from a human donor with alopecia areata. The source material was CD4+ T cells sorted from blood, sampled between weeks 30 and 35, from a patient treated with tofacitinib. The chain links TRBV9 to TRBJ1-1; D gene uncertain. For the CDR3, the DNA is TGTGCCAGCAGCGTAGACCTGATGAACACTGAAGCTTTCTTT. This encodes CASSVDLMNTEAFF. Supplemented by reference TRBV9 and TRBJ1-1, the full variable domain reads DSGVTQTPKHLITATGQRVTLRCSPRSGDLSVYWYQQSLDQGLQFLIQYYNGEERAKGNILERFSAQQFPDLHSELNLSSLELGDSALYFCASSVDLMNTEAFFGQGTRLTVV.